This is a list of T cell receptor beta chains from one sample in a study of patients and donors after allogeneic stem cell transplantation. TCRdb used MiXCR to reprocess the RT-PCR reads, holding one entry per CDR3 protein. The sample includes about a million distinct CDR3 sequences, approximately 19% of them seen just once. The sample consisted of blood, either unsorted or a sorted T cell fraction (not recorded which). The receptors originated from a human donor who was either an allogeneic HSCT recipient or a stem cell or donor lymphocyte infusion donor (not recorded which). It is not recorded whose cells these are; they may come from a transplant donor. Each CDR3 is given with its conserved first and last residue. Each record gives: J gene, CDR3 length, clone size, V gene, D gene, CDR3 protein, CDR3 DNA. D genes are given only for firm matches. Some rows have no size entry. The others give once, few or many, or a class for an expanded clone.

J gene: TRBJ1-5; CDR3 length: 12; clone size: few; V gene: TRBV20-1; D gene: .; CDR3 protein: CSAPITRGPQHF; CDR3 DNA: TGCAGTGCCCCCATTACCCGGGGCCCCCAGCATTTT
J gene: TRBJ2-1; CDR3 length: 15; clone size: many; V gene: TRBV4-1; D gene: TRBD1; CDR3 protein: CASSADRAPYNEQFF; CDR3 DNA: TGCGCCAGCAGCGCGGACAGGGCCCCCTACAATGAGCAGTTCTTC
J gene: TRBJ2-2; CDR3 length: 13; clone size: few; V gene: TRBV27; D gene: TRBD2; CDR3 protein: CASSWGGSGELFF; CDR3 DNA: TGTGCCAGCAGTTGGGGGGGGTCCGGGGAGCTGTTTTTT
J gene: TRBJ1-2; CDR3 length: 15; clone size: few; V gene: TRBV9; D gene: TRBD1; CDR3 protein: CASSPWDRDYYGYTF; CDR3 DNA: TGTGCCAGCAGCCCCTGGGACAGGGACTACTATGGCTACACCTTC
J gene: TRBJ2-3; CDR3 length: 13; clone size: few; V gene: TRBV2; D gene: .; CDR3 protein: CASKRTGTDTQYF; CDR3 DNA: TGTGCCAGCAAACGGACCGGAACAGATACGCAGTATTTT
J gene: TRBJ2-7; CDR3 length: 15; clone size: .; V gene: TRBV25-1; D gene: TRBD1; CDR3 protein: CASSALDDRGSEQYF; CDR3 DNA: TGTGCCAGCAGTGCCCTGGACGACAGGGGGTCCGAGCAGTACTTC
J gene: TRBJ2-1; CDR3 length: 14; clone size: .; V gene: TRBV6-2/TRBV6-3; D gene: TRBD1; CDR3 protein: CASSYGEQGNEQFF; CDR3 DNA: TGTGCCAGCAGTTACGGGGAACAGGGGAATGAGCAGTTCTTC
J gene: TRBJ2-1; CDR3 length: 15; clone size: few; V gene: TRBV12-3/TRBV12-4; D gene: .; CDR3 protein: CASSLTRGTYNEQFF; CDR3 DNA: TGTGCCAGCAGTTTAACCAGGGGAACCTACAATGAGCAGTTCTTC
J gene: TRBJ2-7; CDR3 length: 12; clone size: few; V gene: TRBV6-2/TRBV6-3; D gene: .; CDR3 protein: CASSQTVHEQYF; CDR3 DNA: TGTGCCAGCAGTCAGACAGTCCACGAGCAGTACTTC
J gene: TRBJ1-1; CDR3 length: 15; clone size: few; V gene: TRBV7-8; D gene: TRBD1; CDR3 protein: CASSLEGARGTEAFF; CDR3 DNA: TGTGCCAGCAGCTTAGAGGGGGCAAGGGGCACTGAAGCTTTCTTT
J gene: TRBJ2-7; CDR3 length: 17; clone size: .; V gene: TRBV7-8; D gene: TRBD1; CDR3 protein: CASTQGRQGANSYEQYF; CDR3 DNA: TGTGCCAGCACCCAAGGACGACAGGGGGCTAACTCCTACGAGCAGTACTTC
J gene: TRBJ1-2; CDR3 length: 15; clone size: .; V gene: TRBV7-9; D gene: .; CDR3 protein: CASSLNGAGSYGYTF; CDR3 DNA: TGTGCCAGCAGCTTAAACGGGGCAGGGAGTTATGGCTACACCTTC
J gene: TRBJ1-1; CDR3 length: 15; clone size: few; V gene: TRBV3-1; D gene: TRBD1; CDR3 protein: CASSQWDRPNTEAFF; CDR3 DNA: TGTGCCAGCAGCCAGTGGGACAGACCGAACACTGAAGCTTTCTTT
J gene: TRBJ2-3; CDR3 length: 16; clone size: few; V gene: TRBV5-1; D gene: TRBD1; CDR3 protein: CASSLGTGSITDTQYF; CDR3 DNA: TGCGCCAGCAGCTTGGGGACAGGGTCGATCACAGATACGCAGTATTTT
J gene: TRBJ1-3; CDR3 length: 16; clone size: few; V gene: TRBV9; D gene: .; CDR3 protein: CASSPRTLARGNTIYF; CDR3 DNA: TGTGCCAGCAGCCCCCGGACCCTTGCTCGTGGAAACACCATATATTTT
J gene: TRBJ1-5; CDR3 length: 15; clone size: many; V gene: TRBV12-3/TRBV12-4; D gene: .; CDR3 protein: CASSLGGGGGQPQHF; CDR3 DNA: TGTGCCAGCAGTTTAGGAGGGGGTGGAGGTCAGCCCCAGCATTTT
J gene: TRBJ1-5; CDR3 length: 17; clone size: few; V gene: TRBV6-2/TRBV6-3; D gene: .; CDR3 protein: CASSYCLGECGNQPQHF; CDR3 DNA: TGTGCCAGCAGTTATTGTCTTGGCGAATGTGGCAATCAGCCCCAGCATTTT
J gene: TRBJ1-5; CDR3 length: 18; clone size: .; V gene: TRBV7-8; D gene: TRBD1; CDR3 protein: CASSSAGQGTGNNQPQHF; CDR3 DNA: TGTGCCAGCAGCTCGGCAGGACAGGGGACGGGGAACAATCAGCCCCAGCATTTT
J gene: TRBJ2-7; CDR3 length: 16; clone size: few; V gene: TRBV2; D gene: .; CDR3 protein: CASSDRKGPLIYEQYF; CDR3 DNA: TGTGCCAGCAGTGATAGGAAGGGACCCCTTATCTACGAGCAGTACTTC
J gene: TRBJ2-1; CDR3 length: 15; clone size: many; V gene: TRBV12-3/TRBV12-4; D gene: .; CDR3 protein: CASRPSGRIYNEQFF; CDR3 DNA: TGTGCCAGCAGACCCTCGGGGCGCATCTACAATGAGCAGTTCTTC
J gene: TRBJ1-1; CDR3 length: 13; clone size: few; V gene: TRBV7-3; D gene: .; CDR3 protein: CASSSAGVTEAFF; CDR3 DNA: TGTGCCAGCAGCTCAGCAGGGGTCACTGAAGCTTTCTTT
J gene: TRBJ2-2; CDR3 length: 15; clone size: .; V gene: TRBV10-3; D gene: TRBD2; CDR3 protein: CAIGLAGKITGELFF; CDR3 DNA: TGTGCCATTGGACTAGCGGGAAAAATCACCGGGGAGCTGTTTTTT
J gene: TRBJ1-2; CDR3 length: 15; clone size: few; V gene: TRBV12-1; D gene: .; CDR3 protein: CASSCRTGSDYGYTF; CDR3 DNA: TGTGCCAGCAGCTGCCGGACAGGGTCTGACTATGGCTACACCTTC
J gene: TRBJ2-1; CDR3 length: 17; clone size: few; V gene: TRBV20-1; D gene: TRBD2; CDR3 protein: CSAPVSPLAGSYNEQFF; CDR3 DNA: TGCAGTGCTCCCGTCTCACCACTAGCGGGATCCTACAATGAGCAGTTCTTC
J gene: TRBJ2-1; CDR3 length: 14; clone size: few; V gene: TRBV7-9; D gene: .; CDR3 protein: CASSWTTGRAEQFF; CDR3 DNA: TGTGCCAGCAGCTGGACGACAGGGAGGGCTGAGCAGTTCTTC
J gene: TRBJ2-7; CDR3 length: 11; clone size: few; V gene: TRBV30; D gene: .; CDR3 protein: CAWIGEVQQYF; CDR3 DNA: TGTGCCTGGATAGGGGAGGTGCAGCAGTACTTC
J gene: TRBJ1-2; CDR3 length: 15; clone size: .; V gene: TRBV5-5; D gene: .; CDR3 protein: CASSLTPAGDNGYTF; CDR3 DNA: TGTGCCAGCAGCCTGACGCCGGCTGGGGACAATGGCTACACCTTC
J gene: TRBJ1-3; CDR3 length: 18; clone size: few; V gene: TRBV4-1; D gene: TRBD1; CDR3 protein: CASSEVLPDRGRGNTIYF; CDR3 DNA: TGCGCCAGCAGCGAAGTTCTTCCCGACAGGGGAAGGGGAAACACCATATATTTT
J gene: TRBJ2-7; CDR3 length: 17; clone size: .; V gene: TRBV20-1; D gene: .; CDR3 protein: CSARGSQAMRSSYEQYF; CDR3 DNA: TGCAGTGCTAGAGGTTCCCAGGCGATGCGGAGCTCCTACGAGCAGTACTTC
J gene: TRBJ2-1; CDR3 length: 18; clone size: few; V gene: TRBV7-8; D gene: .; CDR3 protein: CASSLLPLSRVVYNEQFF; CDR3 DNA: TGTGCCAGCAGCTTATTGCCTCTGTCGCGGGTTGTGTACAATGAGCAGTTCTTC
J gene: TRBJ1-4; CDR3 length: 13; clone size: .; V gene: TRBV12-3/TRBV12-4; D gene: .; CDR3 protein: CASSLRANQPPTF; CDR3 DNA: TGTGCCAGCAGTTTAAGGGCCAATCAACCCCCAACTTTC
J gene: TRBJ2-3; CDR3 length: 13; clone size: .; V gene: TRBV7-2; D gene: .; CDR3 protein: CASSLSHRDTQYF; CDR3 DNA: TGTGCCAGCAGCTTGAGTCACAGAGATACGCAGTATTTT
J gene: TRBJ1-1; CDR3 length: 16; clone size: few; V gene: TRBV6-1; D gene: TRBD1; CDR3 protein: CASSGTGGLMNTEAFF; CDR3 DNA: TGTGCCAGCAGTGGGACAGGGGGCCTCATGAACACTGAAGCTTTCTTT
J gene: TRBJ2-2; CDR3 length: 16; clone size: .; V gene: TRBV24-1; D gene: .; CDR3 protein: CATSELRGPNTGELFF; CDR3 DNA: TGTGCCACCAGTGAACTCAGGGGTCCGAACACCGGGGAGCTGTTTTTT
J gene: TRBJ1-3; CDR3 length: 13; clone size: .; V gene: TRBV10-3; D gene: TRBD1; CDR3 protein: CAIRPGQGNTIYF; CDR3 DNA: TGTGCCATCAGGCCGGGACAGGGAAACACCATATATTTT
J gene: TRBJ2-3; CDR3 length: 14; clone size: .; V gene: TRBV29-1; D gene: .; CDR3 protein: CSVAGESNTDTQYF; CDR3 DNA: TGCAGCGTTGCAGGGGAGAGCAACACAGATACGCAGTATTTT
J gene: TRBJ2-7; CDR3 length: 13; clone size: many; V gene: TRBV12-3/TRBV12-4; D gene: .; CDR3 protein: CASSSTGTYEQYF; CDR3 DNA: TGTGCCAGCAGTAGTACAGGGACCTACGAGCAGTACTTC
J gene: TRBJ1-1; CDR3 length: 16; clone size: .; V gene: TRBV20-1; D gene: .; CDR3 protein: CSARGNSRGSGTEAFF; CDR3 DNA: TGCAGTGCCCGGGGCAACTCTCGGGGATCCGGGACTGAAGCTTTCTTT
J gene: TRBJ2-1; CDR3 length: 15; clone size: many; V gene: TRBV5-1; D gene: TRBD2; CDR3 protein: CASSFLAGLRNEQFF; CDR3 DNA: TGCGCCAGCAGCTTCCTAGCGGGACTACGCAATGAGCAGTTCTTC
J gene: TRBJ1-1; CDR3 length: 14; clone size: .; V gene: TRBV11-2; D gene: .; CDR3 protein: CASSWRGGPTEAFF; CDR3 DNA: TGTGCCAGCAGCTGGAGGGGCGGCCCCACTGAAGCTTTCTTT
J gene: TRBJ2-7; CDR3 length: 15; clone size: .; V gene: TRBV2; D gene: .; CDR3 protein: CASSSQGFISDEQYF; CDR3 DNA: TGTGCCAGCAGTTCCCAGGGATTCATTTCGGACGAGCAGTACTTC
J gene: TRBJ2-1; CDR3 length: 13; clone size: many; V gene: TRBV4-1; D gene: .; CDR3 protein: CASSQDDDNEQFF; CDR3 DNA: TGCGCCAGCAGCCAAGATGATGACAATGAGCAGTTCTTC
J gene: TRBJ2-3; CDR3 length: 14; clone size: many; V gene: TRBV20-1; D gene: .; CDR3 protein: CSARGGGTADTQYF; CDR3 DNA: TGCAGTGCCAGGGGTGGGGGTACGGCAGATACGCAGTATTTT
J gene: TRBJ2-7; CDR3 length: 14; clone size: .; V gene: TRBV15; D gene: .; CDR3 protein: CATSKEPWSYEQYF; CDR3 DNA: TGTGCCACCAGCAAGGAACCATGGTCCTACGAGCAGTACTTC
J gene: TRBJ1-5; CDR3 length: 16; clone size: many; V gene: TRBV12-3/TRBV12-4; D gene: TRBD1; CDR3 protein: CASSLRQGGGNQPQHF; CDR3 DNA: TGTGCCAGCAGTCTCCGACAGGGGGGGGGCAATCAGCCCCAGCATTTT
J gene: TRBJ2-7; CDR3 length: 13; clone size: few; V gene: TRBV12-3/TRBV12-4; D gene: .; CDR3 protein: CASSFHFHYEQYF; CDR3 DNA: TGTGCCAGCAGTTTCCACTTTCACTACGAGCAGTACTTC
J gene: TRBJ2-7; CDR3 length: 13; clone size: few; V gene: TRBV20-1; D gene: .; CDR3 protein: CSARDLRGSEQYF; CDR3 DNA: TGCAGTGCTAGAGATCTTCGGGGCTCCGAGCAGTACTTC
J gene: TRBJ2-5; CDR3 length: 18; clone size: few; V gene: TRBV12-3/TRBV12-4; D gene: TRBD2; CDR3 protein: CASSLGLAAAHSQETQYF; CDR3 DNA: TGTGCCAGCAGTTTAGGACTAGCGGCCGCACACTCCCAAGAGACCCAGTACTTC
J gene: TRBJ2-3; CDR3 length: 15; clone size: few; V gene: TRBV12-3/TRBV12-4; D gene: TRBD1; CDR3 protein: CASSTTGGRPDTQYF; CDR3 DNA: TGTGCCAGCAGTACGACAGGGGGCCGTCCAGATACGCAGTATTTT
J gene: TRBJ2-1; CDR3 length: 15; clone size: few; V gene: TRBV12-3/TRBV12-4; D gene: .; CDR3 protein: CASSLSLGLNNEQFF; CDR3 DNA: TGTGCCAGCAGTTTAAGCCTAGGACTTAACAATGAGCAGTTCTTC